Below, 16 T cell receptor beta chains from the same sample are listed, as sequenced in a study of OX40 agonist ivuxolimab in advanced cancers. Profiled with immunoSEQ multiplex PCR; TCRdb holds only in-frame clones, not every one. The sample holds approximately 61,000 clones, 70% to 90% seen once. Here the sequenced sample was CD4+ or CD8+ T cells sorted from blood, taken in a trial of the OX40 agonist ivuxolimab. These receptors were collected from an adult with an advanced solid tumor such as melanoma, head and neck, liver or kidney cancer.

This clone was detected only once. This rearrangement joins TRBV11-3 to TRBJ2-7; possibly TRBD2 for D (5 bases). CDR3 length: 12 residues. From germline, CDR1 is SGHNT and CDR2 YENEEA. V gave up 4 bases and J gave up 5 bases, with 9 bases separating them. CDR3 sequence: CASSSNGDEQYF. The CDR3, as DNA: TGTGCCAGCAGCTCAAACGGGGACGAGCAGTACTTC.

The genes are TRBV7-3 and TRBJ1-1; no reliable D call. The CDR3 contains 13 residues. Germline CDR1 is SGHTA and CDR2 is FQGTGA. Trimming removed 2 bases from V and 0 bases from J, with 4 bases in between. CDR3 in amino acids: CASSLQVNTEAFF. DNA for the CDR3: TGTGCCAGCAGCTTACAAGTGAACACTGAAGCTTTCTTT.

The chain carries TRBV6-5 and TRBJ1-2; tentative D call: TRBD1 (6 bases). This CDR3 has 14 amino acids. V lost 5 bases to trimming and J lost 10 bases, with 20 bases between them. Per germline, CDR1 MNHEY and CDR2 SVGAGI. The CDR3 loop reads CASSPDRTLRVYTF. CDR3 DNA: TGTGCCAGCAGTCCCGACAGGACCCTTCGGGTCTACACCTTC.

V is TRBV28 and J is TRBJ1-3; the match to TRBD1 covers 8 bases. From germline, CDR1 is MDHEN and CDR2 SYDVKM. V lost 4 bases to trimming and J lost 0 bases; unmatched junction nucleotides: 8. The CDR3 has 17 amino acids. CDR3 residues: CASSSGGPLYSGNTIYF. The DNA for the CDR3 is TGTGCCAGCAGTTCAGGGGGCCCTCTTTACTCTGGAAACACCATATATTTT.

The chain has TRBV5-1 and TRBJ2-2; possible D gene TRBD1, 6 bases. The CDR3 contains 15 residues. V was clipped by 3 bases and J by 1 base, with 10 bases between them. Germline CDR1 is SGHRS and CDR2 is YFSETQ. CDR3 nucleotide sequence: TGCGCCAGCAGCTGGTTACAGGGGAACACCGGGGAGCTGTTTTTT. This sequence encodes CASSWLQGNTGELFF.

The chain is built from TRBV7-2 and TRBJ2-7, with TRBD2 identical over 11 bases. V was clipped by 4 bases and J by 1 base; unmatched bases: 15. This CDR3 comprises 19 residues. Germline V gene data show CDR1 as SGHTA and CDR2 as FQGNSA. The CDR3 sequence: CASSSEGGSGRAMSYEQYF. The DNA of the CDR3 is TGTGCCAGCAGCTCTGAGGGGGGTAGCGGGAGGGCCATGTCCTACGAGCAGTACTTC. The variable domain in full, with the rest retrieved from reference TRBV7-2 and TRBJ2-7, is GAGVSQSPSNKVTEKGKDVELRCDPISGHTALYWYRQSLGQGLEFLIYFQGNSAPDKSGLPSDRFSAERTGGSVSTLTIQRTQQEDSAVYLCASSSEGGSGRAMSYEQYFGPGTRLTVT.

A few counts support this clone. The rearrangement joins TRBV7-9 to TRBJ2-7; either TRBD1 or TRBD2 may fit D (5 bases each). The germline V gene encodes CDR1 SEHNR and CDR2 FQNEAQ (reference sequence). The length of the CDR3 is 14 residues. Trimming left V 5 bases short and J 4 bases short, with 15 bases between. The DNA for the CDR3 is TGTGCCAGCAGCCCGGGACGATATGGGTACGAGCAGTACTTC. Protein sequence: CASSPGRYGYEQYF.

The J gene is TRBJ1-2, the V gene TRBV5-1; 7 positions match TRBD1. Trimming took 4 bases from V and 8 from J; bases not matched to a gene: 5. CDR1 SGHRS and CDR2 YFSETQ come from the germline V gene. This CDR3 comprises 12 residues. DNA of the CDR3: TGCGCCAGCAGCCCAACAGGGGAAGGCTACACCTTC. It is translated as CASSPTGEGYTF.

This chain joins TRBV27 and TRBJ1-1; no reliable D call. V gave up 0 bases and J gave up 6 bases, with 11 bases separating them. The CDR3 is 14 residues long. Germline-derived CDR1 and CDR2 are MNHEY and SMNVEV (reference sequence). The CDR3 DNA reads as TGTGCCAGCAGTTTATCGAAGAACAGCGCTGAAGCTTTCTTT. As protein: CASSLSKNSAEAFF.

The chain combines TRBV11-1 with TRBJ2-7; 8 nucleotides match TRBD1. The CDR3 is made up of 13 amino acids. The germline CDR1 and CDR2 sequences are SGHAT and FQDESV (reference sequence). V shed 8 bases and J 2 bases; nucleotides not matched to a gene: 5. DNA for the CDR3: TGTGCCAGCTCGCACAGGGGGGCCTACGAGCAGTACTTC. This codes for CASSHRGAYEQYF.

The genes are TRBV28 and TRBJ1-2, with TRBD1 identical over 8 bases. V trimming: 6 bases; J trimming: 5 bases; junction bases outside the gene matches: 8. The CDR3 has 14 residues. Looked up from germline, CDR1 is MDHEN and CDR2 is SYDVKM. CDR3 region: CASSLRTGGYGYTF. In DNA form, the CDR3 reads TGTGCCAGCAGCCTACGAACAGGGGGATATGGCTACACCTTC.

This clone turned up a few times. The CDR3 DNA reads as TGTGCCAGCAACATGCAGGGAGTAGCCAAAAACATTCAGTACTTC. Amino acids: CASNMQGVAKNIQYF. The chain has TRBV2 and TRBJ2-4; D assignment may be TRBD1 or TRBD2 (5 bases each). This CDR3 spans 15 amino acids. The ends were cut back, 7 bases at V and 0 bases at J, with 13 bases in the middle. Germline CDR1 reads SNHLY; CDR2 reads FYNNEI.

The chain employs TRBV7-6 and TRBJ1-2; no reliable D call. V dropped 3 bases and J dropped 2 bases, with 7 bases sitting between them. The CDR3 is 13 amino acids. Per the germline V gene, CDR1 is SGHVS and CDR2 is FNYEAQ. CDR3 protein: CASSFGQNYGYTF. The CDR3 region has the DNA TGTGCCAGCAGCTTCGGTCAAAACTATGGCTACACCTTC.

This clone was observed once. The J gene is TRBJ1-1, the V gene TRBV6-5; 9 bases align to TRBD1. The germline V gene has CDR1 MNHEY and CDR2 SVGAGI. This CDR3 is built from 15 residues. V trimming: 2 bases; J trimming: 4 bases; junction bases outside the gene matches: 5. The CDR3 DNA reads TGTGCCAGCAGTTACGCCGGACAGGGGATCACTGAAGCTTTCTTT. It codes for CASSYAGQGITEAFF.

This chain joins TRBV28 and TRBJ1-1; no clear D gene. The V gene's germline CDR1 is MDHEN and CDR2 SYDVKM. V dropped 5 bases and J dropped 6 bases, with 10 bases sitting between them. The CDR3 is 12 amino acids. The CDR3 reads CASSLGWAEAFF. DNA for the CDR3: TGTGCCAGCAGTCTCGGTTGGGCTGAAGCTTTCTTT.

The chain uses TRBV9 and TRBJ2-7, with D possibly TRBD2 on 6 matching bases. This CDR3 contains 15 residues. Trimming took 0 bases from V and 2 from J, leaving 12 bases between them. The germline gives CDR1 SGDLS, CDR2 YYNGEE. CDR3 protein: CASSVGGTETYEQYF. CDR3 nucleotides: TGTGCCAGCAGCGTAGGGGGGACTGAGACCTACGAGCAGTACTTC. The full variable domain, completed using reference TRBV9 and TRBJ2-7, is DSGVTQTPKHLITATGQRVTLRCSPRSGDLSVYWYQQSLDQGLQFLIQYYNGEERAKGNILERFSAQQFPDLHSELNLSSLELGDSALYFCASSVGGTETYEQYFGPGTRLTVT.